A single sample is the source of the 21 T cell receptor beta chains below, sequenced in a study of cytomegalovirus exposure and HLA in healthy donors. Amplification used 60 Vbeta primers and 13 Jbeta primers. Some clones are missing from TCRdb's copy, which holds only in-frame ones; the method was immunoSEQ multiplex PCR. The repertoire holds 300,000 or so clones, with roughly 81% as singletons. Material for sequencing was PBMCs. These receptors were obtained from a woman in her forties in good health and CMV-seropositive.

The CDR3 region has the DNA TGTGCCTGGAGTACACAGGGGGTGAGGACTGAAGCTTTCTTT. Protein product: CAWSTQGVRTEAFF. The chain couples TRBV30 to TRBJ1-1, with 8 bases identical to TRBD1. The CDR3 extends over 14 amino acids. V shed 2 bases and J 5 bases; nucleotides not matched to a gene: 7. CDR1 GTSNPN and CDR2 SVGIG come from the germline V gene (reference sequence).

The chain recombines TRBV13 with TRBJ2-5, with 9 bases fitting TRBD1. TRBJ2-7 matches the DNA end more closely, so the J call is doubtful. The CDR3 length is 16 residues. Germline CDR1 and CDR2: PRHDT and FYEKMQ (reference sequence). The CDR3 DNA reads as TGTGCCAGCAGCTCACCCGGACAGGGGAGGGCCTACGAGCAGTACTTC. Translated: CASSSPGQGRAYEQYF.

The chain carries TRBV25-1 and TRBJ2-5, with 11 nucleotides matching TRBD2. Germline V gene lookup returns CDR1 MGHDK and CDR2 SYGVNS. This CDR3 has 16 residues. Losses at the gene ends were 3 bases for V and 1 base for J; bases not matched to a gene: 4. CDR3 nucleotides: TGTGCCAGCAGTGAGTCGGGACTAGCGGTCCAAGAGACCCAGTACTTC. Translating gives CASSESGLAVQETQYF.

The V and J genes are TRBV13 and TRBJ2-3, with a possible D match to TRBD2 (5 bases). V was pared by 5 bases and J by 1 base, with 7 bases between. Per germline, CDR1 PRHDT and CDR2 FYEKMQ (reference sequence). This CDR3 has 13 residues. The CDR3 DNA follows: TGTGCCAGCAGCCCCGGGGGCACAGATACGCAGTATTTT. It yields the protein CASSPGGTDTQYF.

The V call is TRBV6-5, the J call TRBJ2-7; 9 nucleotides agree with TRBD1. In germline, CDR1 is MNHEY, CDR2 SVGAGI. The CDR3 consists of 15 residues. V was clipped by 0 bases and J by 3 bases; unmatched bases: 3. CDR3 protein: CASSYSDRGIYEQYF. Here the CDR3 DNA reads TGTGCCAGCAGTTACTCGGACAGGGGAATCTACGAGCAGTACTTC.

This sequence joins TRBV6-5 and TRBJ2-5; TRBD2 aligns across 10 bases. Germline CDR1 reads MNHEY; CDR2 reads SVGAGI. The CDR3 length is 14 residues. Trimming cost V 5 bases and J 5 bases; bases outside gene matches: 5. The CDR3 loop is CASSPLAGEETQYF. CDR3 DNA: TGTGCCAGCAGTCCCCTAGCGGGAGAGGAGACCCAGTACTTC.

The chain couples TRBV7-8 to TRBJ2-7; D perhaps matches TRBD2 (5 bases). V lost 4 bases, J lost 6 bases, and 13 bases lay in between. Looked up from germline, CDR1 is SGHVS and CDR2 is FQNEAQ. The CDR3 extends over 13 amino acids. In DNA, the CDR3 is TGTGCCAGCAGCTATCGGTTCGGAGGCGAGCAGTACTTC. Translating it yields CASSYRFGGEQYF.

This clone was recorded a few times. The V gene is TRBV29-1, the J gene TRBJ2-7; no clear D. Trimming took off 4 bases at V and 5 bases at J, with 15 bases between the two ends. Per the germline V gene, CDR1 is SQVTM and CDR2 is ANQGSEA. The CDR3 totals 13 residues. DNA of the CDR3: TGCAGCGTTGGTTTGGCTAGGTCCAACGAGCAGTACTTC. Encoded protein: CSVGLARSNEQYF.

In DNA form, the CDR3 reads TGTGCCAGCAGCTTGAATTGGGAGGGCCTAAATGAGCAGTTCTTC. It specifies CASSLNWEGLNEQFF. V gene TRBV7-8 combines with J gene TRBJ2-1; 7 positions agree with TRBD2. Germline V gene sequence: CDR1 SGHVS, CDR2 FQNEAQ. The V gene end was trimmed by 3 bases and the J gene end by 7 bases; junction bases not matched to a gene: 9. The CDR3 loop spans 15 amino acids.

The rearrangement joins TRBV7-9 to TRBJ1-5, with TRBD1 matching over 9 bases. Germline values: CDR1 SEHNR, CDR2 FQNEAQ (reference sequence). The ends lost 6 bases at V and 5 bases at J; junction bases unmatched: 8. This CDR3 is built from 15 residues. The CDR3 is CASSSDRGGHQPQHF. The DNA for the CDR3 is TGTGCCAGCAGTTCGGACAGGGGTGGGCATCAGCCCCAGCATTTT.

V gene TRBV5-1 combines with J gene TRBJ2-7, with D hard to call. Germline CDR1 is SGHRS and CDR2 is YFSETQ. Deletions cut 0 bases from V and 2 bases from J, with 9 bases between. CDR3 length: 14 amino acids. CDR3 amino acids: CASSLDSNTYEQYF. The CDR3 DNA reads as TGCGCCAGCAGCTTGGATAGCAATACCTACGAGCAGTACTTC.

V and J are TRBV7-2 and TRBJ2-5; possibly TRBD2 for D (5 bases). The DNA end favors TRBJ2-7, so the J call may be wrong. Germline CDR1 reads SGHTA; CDR2 reads FQGNSA. CDR3 length: 12 amino acids. The CDR3: CASSLNGGEQYF. The CDR3 coding sequence is TGTGCCAGCAGCTTAAACGGAGGCGAGCAGTACTTC.

J is TRBJ2-7 and V is TRBV28; 7 bases are shared with TRBD1. Losses at the gene ends were 4 bases for V and 4 bases for J; bases not matched to a gene: 7. The CDR3 runs 14 residues. CDR1 is MDHEN and CDR2 is SYDVKM in the germline V gene. The CDR3 spells CASSSYRGRYEQYF. DNA of the CDR3: TGTGCCAGCAGTTCCTACAGGGGCCGGTACGAGCAGTACTTC.

The chain recombines TRBV7-2 with TRBJ2-7; 7 nucleotides agree with TRBD1. The CDR3 spans 13 residues. Germline CDR1 and CDR2: SGHTA and FQGNSA. Unmatched junction bases numbered 4, after V lost 5 bases and J lost 3 bases. For the CDR3, the DNA is TGTGCCAGCAGCGCCTGGGACAGCTACGAGCAGTACTTC. Amino acids: CASSAWDSYEQYF.

This rearrangement joins TRBV4-3 to TRBJ1-2; possibly TRBD1 for D (5 bases). Trimming stripped 1 base from V and 8 bases from J, with 11 bases between. CDR3 length: 13 amino acids. Germline assignment: CDR1 LGHNA and CDR2 YSLEER. The CDR3 loop reads CASSQVAGNGYTF. The CDR3 DNA reads TGCGCCAGCAGCCAAGTGGCAGGGAACGGCTACACCTTC.

This sequence joins TRBV30 and TRBJ2-5; no definite D call. The DNA end favors TRBJ2-7, so the J call may be wrong. The CDR3 spans 12 residues. The germline gives CDR1 GTSNPN, CDR2 SVGIG (reference sequence). DNA of the CDR3: TGTGCCTGGAGCCCTCTTTTCTACGAGCAGTACTTC. Encoded protein: CAWSPLFYEQYF.

CDR3 in DNA: TGTGCCAGCTCCCAGGGACAGGGGCAGGGTAGCAATCAGCCCCAGCATTTT. Protein sequence: CASSQGQGQGSNQPQHF. The chain couples TRBV18 to TRBJ1-5, with TRBD1 matching over 10 bases. Germline lookup yields CDR1 KGHSH and CDR2 LQKENI. The CDR3 spans 17 residues. J gave up 0 bases and V 6 bases, and 8 bases lay outside the gene matches.

The chain recombines TRBV5-4 with TRBJ2-7, with TRBD1 identical over 11 bases. In germline, CDR1 is SGHNT, CDR2 YYREEE (reference sequence). This CDR3 is 16 amino acids long. The trim removed 0 bases at V and 11 bases at J, leaving 13 bases unmatched. The CDR3 sequence: CASSLERDRGSGREYF. CDR3 nucleotide sequence: TGTGCCAGCAGCTTGGAACGGGACAGGGGGTCCGGGAGGGAGTACTTC.

The chain is built from TRBV18 and TRBJ2-7; 7 bases match TRBD1. V was pared by 6 bases and J by 3 bases, with 5 bases of the junction left unmatched. The germline V gene has CDR1 KGHSH and CDR2 LQKENI. This CDR3 is built from 13 residues. CDR3 loop: CASSPDRSYEQYF. CDR3 sequence (DNA): TGTGCCAGCTCGCCGGACAGGAGCTACGAGCAGTACTTC.

This rearrangement joins TRBV19 to TRBJ2-1; TRBD1 aligns across 10 bases. J was trimmed by 9 bases and V by 4 bases; bases with no gene match: 9. Germline loops: CDR1 LNHDA, CDR2 SQIVND (reference sequence). This CDR3 spans 15 amino acids. The CDR3 sequence is CASSTPGQGKGEQFF. The CDR3 nucleotides are TGTGCCAGTAGTACACCGGGACAGGGGAAGGGTGAGCAGTTCTTC.

The CDR3 region is CASSPRLRDTEAFF. Written as DNA, the CDR3 is TGTGCCAGCAGTCCTCGACTCAGGGACACTGAAGCTTTCTTT. The chain recombines TRBV6-1 with TRBJ1-1; a possible D gene is TRBD1 (5 bases). V was pared by 5 bases and J by 3 bases, with 13 bases between. Germline values: CDR1 MNHNS, CDR2 SASEGT. This CDR3 spans 14 amino acids.